Reported below is one T cell receptor (beta chain). Clones were read by immunoSEQ multiplex PCR, and TCRdb kept only the in-frame ones, dropping some. The data show fewer than 300,000 clones, with about nine tenths seen just once and about 2% held by the top ten. The source of the sample is a study of blood T cell repertoires in COVID-19. In the study overall: Donors in the United States, Italy and Spain gave samples during acute or convalescent COVID-19.

Germline lookup yields CDR1 MNHNS and CDR2 SASEGT. The CDR3 extends over 14 amino acids. Trimming pared 0 bases from V and 9 bases from J, leaving 11 bases between. This receptor was identified in a woman under 40 with COVID-19, enrolled during active disease. The sample was peripheral blood. The chain uses TRBV6-1 and TRBJ2-2; D is possibly TRBD1 (5 bases). DNA for the CDR3: TGTGCCAGCAGTGAAGCGGTCAGGGTGCGGGAGCTGTTTTTT. Its translation: CASSEAVRVRELFF.